The clone carrying this T cell receptor (beta chain) was seen more than once but under ten times. It is unclear where the CDR3 begins or ends on the DNA, so no DNA is shown, and the CDR3 is as TCRdb lists it. Per the authors' pipeline: Nucleated cell number was recorded as an estimate derived from reference gene primer amplification. Clones were sequenced by immunoSEQ multiplex PCR, and TCRdb holds only the in-frame ones, with some missing. V, J and clone size were drawn from that table, and D and trimming were deduced from the DNA. Of about 180,000 clones listed, 89% are singletons. Germline CDR1 reads LGHNT; CDR2 reads FRNRAP. The length of the CDR3 is 11 amino acids, counting both ends. The data originate from a study of blood T cell repertoires in COVID-19. At the level of the study: Spain, Italy and the United States supplied samples that represented acute and convalescent COVID-19.

In assigning cohorts, the study relied on participant-reported clinical history. The V and J genes are TRBV12-5 and TRBJ1-1. This receptor was obtained from a woman in her forties with acute COVID-19. The sequencing input was PBMCs or T cells enriched from blood (not recorded which). This CDR3 is CASGLEREAFF.